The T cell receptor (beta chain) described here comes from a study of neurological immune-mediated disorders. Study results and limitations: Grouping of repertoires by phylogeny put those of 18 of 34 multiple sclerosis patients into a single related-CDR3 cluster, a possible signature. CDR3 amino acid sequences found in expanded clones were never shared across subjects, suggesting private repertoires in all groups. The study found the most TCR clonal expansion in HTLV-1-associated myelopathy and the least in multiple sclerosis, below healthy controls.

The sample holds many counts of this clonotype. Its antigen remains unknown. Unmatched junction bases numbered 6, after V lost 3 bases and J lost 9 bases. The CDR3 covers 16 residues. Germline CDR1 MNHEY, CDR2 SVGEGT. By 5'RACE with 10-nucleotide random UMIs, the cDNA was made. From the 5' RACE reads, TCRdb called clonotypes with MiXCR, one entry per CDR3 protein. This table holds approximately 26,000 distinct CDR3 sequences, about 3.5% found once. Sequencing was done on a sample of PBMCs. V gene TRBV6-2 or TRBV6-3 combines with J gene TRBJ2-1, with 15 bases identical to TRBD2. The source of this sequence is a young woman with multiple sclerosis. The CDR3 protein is CASSYVPGLAGGEQFF. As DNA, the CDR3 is TGTGCCAGCAGTTATGTTCCGGGACTAGCGGGAGGTGAGCAGTTCTTC.